A single sample gave rise to the 21 T cell receptor beta chains below, sequenced in a study of cytomegalovirus exposure and HLA in healthy donors. Use of 60 Vbeta and 13 Jbeta primers characterized the PCR. Using immunoSEQ multiplex PCR, the repertoire was profiled, and TCRdb retains in-frame clones only, with some absent. In the table there are tens of thousands of clones, 62% of which are singletons. Sequencing was performed on PBMCs. The receptors were sampled from a woman aged 25 to 45 in good health and CMV-seropositive.

The chain has TRBV28 and TRBJ1-5, with D tentatively TRBD1 (6 bases). The CDR3 loop spans 14 amino acids. The germline gives CDR1 MDHEN, CDR2 SYDVKM. Trimming stripped 3 bases from V and 4 bases from J, with 10 bases between. Here the CDR3 reads CASSFERGNQPQHF. For the CDR3, the DNA is TGTGCCAGCAGTTTTGAGAGGGGGAATCAGCCCCAGCATTTT. Filled out from reference TRBV28 and TRBJ1-5, the complete variable domain reads DVKVTQSSRYLVKRTGEKVFLECVQDMDHENMFWYRQDPGLGLRLIYFSYDVKMKEKGDIPEGYSVSREKKERFSLILESASTNQTSMYLCASSFERGNQPQHFGDGTRLSIL.

This chain connects TRBV10-3 to TRBJ2-3, with 7 bases matching TRBD2. Unmatched junction bases numbered 3, after V lost 4 bases and J lost 5 bases. CDR1 is ENHRY, CDR2 SYGVKD, per germline. This CDR3 contains 13 residues. CDR3 DNA: TGTGCCATCAGTGCCTCGGGGGGAGATACGCAGTATTTT. The encoded protein is CAISASGGDTQYF.

J is TRBJ2-7 and V is TRBV7-2; TRBD1 aligns across 7 bases. The CDR3 loop spans 15 amino acids. The germline gives CDR1 SGHTA, CDR2 FQGNSA. The V and J ends lost 0 bases and 2 bases, in that order; junction bases with no gene match: 4. The CDR3 coding sequence is TGTGCCAGCAGCTTAGCCCCGACAGGGACCTACGAGCAGTACTTC. It is translated as CASSLAPTGTYEQYF.

The chain joins TRBV27 to TRBJ1-1; D is possibly TRBD1 (5 bases). Germline V lookup: CDR1 MNHEY, CDR2 SMNVEV (reference sequence). The CDR3 is 13 residues long. V lost 6 bases and J lost 0, with 8 bases in between. The CDR3 DNA follows: TGTGCCAGCAGGACAGTTTTGAACACTGAAGCTTTCTTT. This sequence encodes CASRTVLNTEAFF.

The chain couples TRBV5-5 to TRBJ1-1; unclear D gene. The V end was cut by 0 bases, the J end by 1 base, with 7 bases between. This CDR3 region has 14 residues. Per germline, CDR1 SGHKS and CDR2 YYEKEE (reference sequence). The CDR3 DNA follows: TGTGCCAGCAGCTTGGGACATGGGAACACTGAAGCTTTCTTT. Protein sequence: CASSLGHGNTEAFF.

This clone was picked up one time. V usage is TRBV20-1 and J usage is TRBJ1-1; the D is unclear. The germline V gene encodes CDR1 DFQATT and CDR2 SNEGSKA (reference sequence). Trimming took 3 bases from V and 3 from J, leaving 5 bases between them. There are 11 residues in the CDR3. CDR3 sequence: CSASGDTEAFF. In DNA form, the CDR3 reads TGCAGTGCTAGCGGGGACACTGAAGCTTTCTTT.

V is TRBV6-5 and J is TRBJ1-2; no reliable D call. Germline-derived CDR1 and CDR2 are MNHEY and SVGAGI. This CDR3 region has 14 residues. With 7 bases removed from V and 4 bases from J, the gap between germline ends came to 16 bases. CDR3 amino acids: CASKTEGLGYGYTF. DNA of the CDR3: TGTGCCAGCAAAACAGAGGGCCTCGGCTATGGCTACACCTTC.

This clone was observed a handful of times. In DNA, the CDR3 is TGCGCCAGCAGCTTGGCCCGGACAGGGGATAATTCACCCCTCCACTTT. Its translation: CASSLARTGDNSPLHF. The chain uses TRBV5-1 and TRBJ1-6; 9 nucleotides match TRBD1. The CDR3 is 16 residues long. The germline V gene encodes CDR1 SGHRS and CDR2 YFSETQ. J gave up 5 bases and V 0 bases, and 3 bases lay outside the gene matches. Full variable domain (missing parts from reference TRBV5-1 and TRBJ1-6): KAGVTQTPRYLIKTRGQQVTLSCSPISGHRSVSWYQQTPGQGLQFLFEYFSETQRNKGNFPGRFSGRQFSNSRSEMNVSTLELGDSALYLCASSLARTGDNSPLHFGNGTRLTVT.

The chain carries TRBV19 and TRBJ2-7, with TRBD2 matching over 8 bases. Germline CDR1 LNHDA, CDR2 SQIVND (reference sequence). CDR3 length: 14 residues. V lost 4 bases and J lost 3; bases outside the gene matches: 5. The CDR3 sequence is CASSTAGGLYEQYF. Written as DNA, the CDR3 is TGTGCCAGTAGTACGGCGGGGGGCCTCTACGAGCAGTACTTC.

The rearrangement joins TRBV18 to TRBJ2-7; 10 bases fit TRBD2. J was trimmed by 6 bases and V by 10 bases; bases with no gene match: 6. CDR1 and CDR2 (germline): KGHSH, LQKENI. The CDR3 runs to 12 residues. This CDR3 is CATQASGGEQYF. The CDR3, as DNA: TGTGCCACCCAGGCTAGCGGGGGCGAGCAGTACTTC.

The chain combines TRBV30 with TRBJ2-7; 8 bases fit TRBD1. The CDR3 extends over 14 amino acids. After removal of 4 bases from V and 2 bases from J, the junction contained 7 bases not matched to a gene. Germline V lookup: CDR1 GTSNPN, CDR2 SVGIG (reference sequence). CDR3 protein: CAWTKDRGPYEQYF. The CDR3 DNA is TGTGCCTGGACCAAAGACAGGGGTCCCTACGAGCAGTACTTC.

V is TRBV27 and J is TRBJ2-3, with TRBD1 identical over 8 bases. The length of the CDR3 is 15 residues. CDR1 and CDR2 (germline): MNHEY, SMNVEV (reference sequence). V dropped 4 bases and J dropped 0; count of bases not matched to a gene: 3. CDR3 coding DNA: TGTGCCAGCAGTTCCAGGGGGCTGAGCACAGATACGCAGTATTTT. Residues: CASSSRGLSTDTQYF.

The chain has TRBV5-1 and TRBJ2-1, with D possibly TRBD2 on 7 matching bases. This CDR3 is built from 16 residues. V lost 2 bases and J lost 2, with 14 bases in between. Germline CDR1 and CDR2: SGHRS and YFSETQ. The CDR3 DNA reads TGCGCCAGCAGCTTTCGGGAAGGGGGGGCCTACAATGAGCAGTTCTTC. Translating gives CASSFREGGAYNEQFF.

The gene calls are TRBV2 and TRBJ1-6; unclear D gene. CDR1 is SNHLY and CDR2 is FYNNEI in the germline V gene. Trimming removed 7 bases from V and 6 bases from J, with 13 bases in between. This CDR3 region has 14 residues. The CDR3 region is CASIHPLANSPLHF. DNA of the CDR3: TGTGCCAGCATCCACCCCCTGGCTAATTCACCCCTCCACTTT. Full variable domain (outside the CDR3, taken from reference TRBV2 and TRBJ1-6): EPEVTQTPSHQVTQMGQEVILRCVPISNHLYFYWYRQILGQKVEFLVSFYNNEISEKSEIFDDQFSVERPDGSNFTLKIRSTKLEDSAMYFCASIHPLANSPLHFGNGTRLTVT.

This clone was found a few times. The gene calls are TRBV30 and TRBJ1-2; D is undetermined. Germline CDR1 reads GTSNPN; CDR2 reads SVGIG (reference sequence). This CDR3 has 12 amino acids. The V gene lost 2 bases and the J gene lost 4 bases, with 8 bases spanning the gap. Written as DNA, the CDR3 is TGTGCCTGGAGTCGAGGAGGCTATGGCTACACCTTC. Translated: CAWSRGGYGYTF.

The CDR3 loop is CASSLAQGTDQPQHF. The CDR3 DNA follows: TGTGCCAGCAGCTTAGCCCAGGGGACGGACCAGCCCCAGCATTTT. This chain connects TRBV7-6 to TRBJ1-5; TRBD1 might be the D (6 bases). With 0 bases removed from V and 7 bases from J, the gap between germline ends came to 13 bases. The CDR3 extends over 15 amino acids. From germline, CDR1 is SGHVS and CDR2 FNYEAQ.

The genes are TRBV5-1 and TRBJ2-5; 8 nucleotides align to TRBD1. CDR1 and CDR2 (germline): SGHRS, YFSETQ. The CDR3 extends over 18 amino acids. V shed 7 bases and J 1 base; nucleotides not matched to a gene: 18. The CDR3, as DNA: TGCGCCAGCGCCATACCCTCCGGGACAGGTCCTTTCCAAGAGACCCAGTACTTC. The encoded protein is CASAIPSGTGPFQETQYF.

The chain employs TRBV4-1 and TRBJ1-5, with 8 nucleotides matching TRBD1. CDR3 length: 16 residues. Germline V CDR1 and CDR2: MGHRA, YSYEKL. The V and J ends lost 0 bases and 5 bases, in that order; junction bases with no gene match: 6. The CDR3 DNA reads as TGCGCCAGCAGCCAAGATTCAGCAGGGGGCTATCAGCCCCAGCATTTT. This gives the protein CASSQDSAGGYQPQHF.

The chain links TRBV5-1 to TRBJ2-7; 7 bases map to TRBD2. CDR1 and CDR2 (germline): SGHRS, YFSETQ. The CDR3 contains 15 residues. J lost 5 bases, V lost 0 bases, and 8 bases had no gene match. As DNA, the CDR3 is TGCGCCAGCAGCTTGGGGCGCGGGGGTCTGGACGAGCAGTACTTC. Protein: CASSLGRGGLDEQYF.

This clone was detected a few times. The chain carries TRBV4-1 and TRBJ2-1, with 10 positions matching TRBD2. Germline lookup yields CDR1 MGHRA and CDR2 YSYEKL. Trimming at V came to 4 bases and at J to 6 bases, leaving 6 bases not matched to a gene. The CDR3 covers 15 residues. The CDR3 DNA is TGCGCCAGCAGCCTCCTAGCGGGGGAGGCCAATGAGCAGTTCTTC. Residues: CASSLLAGEANEQFF.

The chain uses TRBV15 and TRBJ1-1; no reliable D call. V was cut by 2 bases and J by 4 bases, with 29 bases left in between. The CDR3 sequence is 20 residues long. Germline V CDR1 and CDR2: LNHNV, YYDKDF (reference sequence). CDR3 in amino acids: CATSRPYRVGIVMSSTEAFF. In DNA form, the CDR3 reads TGTGCCACCAGCAGACCATACAGAGTTGGTATCGTTATGTCGAGCACTGAAGCTTTCTTT.